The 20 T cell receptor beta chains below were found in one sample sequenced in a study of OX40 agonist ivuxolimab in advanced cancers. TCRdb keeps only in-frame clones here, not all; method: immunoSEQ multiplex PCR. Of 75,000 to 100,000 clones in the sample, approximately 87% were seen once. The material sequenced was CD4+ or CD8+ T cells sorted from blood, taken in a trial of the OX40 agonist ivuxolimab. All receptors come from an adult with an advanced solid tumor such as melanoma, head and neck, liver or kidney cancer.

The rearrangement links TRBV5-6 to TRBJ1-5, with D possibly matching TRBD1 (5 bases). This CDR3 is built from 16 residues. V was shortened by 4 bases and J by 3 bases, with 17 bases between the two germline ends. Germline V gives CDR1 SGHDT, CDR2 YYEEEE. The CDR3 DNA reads TGTGCCAGCAGCCGTACCGACAGACAGTACAATCAGCCCCAGCATTTT. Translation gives CASSRTDRQYNQPQHF. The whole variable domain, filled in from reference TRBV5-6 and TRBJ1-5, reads DAGVTQSPTHLIKTRGQQVTLRCSPKSGHDTVSWYQQALGQGPQFIFQYYEEEERQRGNFPDRFSGHQFPNYSSELNVNALLLGDSALYLCASSRTDRQYNQPQHFGDGTRLSIL.

CDR3 region: CASREMGINYGYTF. CDR3 DNA: TGTGCCAGCAGGGAGATGGGGATCAACTATGGCTACACCTTC. The chain has TRBV7-9 and TRBJ1-2; D unresolved. The CDR3 has 14 residues. Per germline, CDR1 SEHNR and CDR2 FQNEAQ (reference sequence). Trimming took off 6 bases at V and 2 bases at J, with 13 bases between the two ends.

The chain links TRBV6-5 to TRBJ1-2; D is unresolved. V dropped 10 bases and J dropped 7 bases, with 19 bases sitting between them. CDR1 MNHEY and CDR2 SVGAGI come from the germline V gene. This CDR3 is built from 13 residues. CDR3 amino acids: CATYPGHRTGYTF. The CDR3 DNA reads TGTGCCACCTATCCGGGCCATCGGACTGGCTACACCTTC.

DNA of the CDR3: TGTGCCAGCAGCTTCACAGGCGAAGCTTTCTTT. Translated, it gives CASSFTGEAFF. The gene calls are TRBV5-6 and TRBJ1-1, with D possibly matching TRBD1 (5 bases). In germline, CDR1 is SGHDT, CDR2 YYEEEE. CDR3 length: 11 residues. V lost 2 bases and J lost 8, with 7 bases in between.

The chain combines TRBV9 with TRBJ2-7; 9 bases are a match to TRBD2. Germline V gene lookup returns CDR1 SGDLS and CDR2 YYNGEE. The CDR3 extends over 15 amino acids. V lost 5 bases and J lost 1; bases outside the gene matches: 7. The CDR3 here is CASRGQAGGSYEQYF. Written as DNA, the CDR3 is TGTGCCAGCAGGGGCCAAGCGGGAGGATCCTACGAGCAGTACTTC.

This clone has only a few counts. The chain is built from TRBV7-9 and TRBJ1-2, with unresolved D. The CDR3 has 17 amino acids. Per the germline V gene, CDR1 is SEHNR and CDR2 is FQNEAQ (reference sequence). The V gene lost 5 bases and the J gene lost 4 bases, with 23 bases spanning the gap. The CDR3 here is CASSRIHGSGSVYGYTF. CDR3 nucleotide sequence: TGTGCCAGCAGCCGCATCCACGGTTCCGGCTCAGTCTATGGCTACACCTTC.

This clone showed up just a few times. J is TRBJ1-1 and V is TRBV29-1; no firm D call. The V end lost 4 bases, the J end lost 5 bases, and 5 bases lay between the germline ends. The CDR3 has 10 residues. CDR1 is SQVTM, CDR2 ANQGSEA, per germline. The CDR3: CSVVVTEAFF. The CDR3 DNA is TGCAGCGTTGTTGTAACTGAAGCTTTCTTT.

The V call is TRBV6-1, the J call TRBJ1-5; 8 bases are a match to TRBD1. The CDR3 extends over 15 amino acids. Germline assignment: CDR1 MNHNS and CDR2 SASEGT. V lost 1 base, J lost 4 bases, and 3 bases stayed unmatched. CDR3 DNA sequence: TGTGCCAGCAGTGAAGGGGACAGGTATAATCAGCCCCAGCATTTT. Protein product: CASSEGDRYNQPQHF.

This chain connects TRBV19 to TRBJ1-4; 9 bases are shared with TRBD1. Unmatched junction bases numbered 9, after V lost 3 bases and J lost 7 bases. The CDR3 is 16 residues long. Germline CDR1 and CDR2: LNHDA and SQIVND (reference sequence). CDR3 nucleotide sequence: TGTGCCAGTAGTATGGTAACAGGGGGCGGAGGTGAAAAACTGTTTTTT. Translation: CASSMVTGGGGEKLFF. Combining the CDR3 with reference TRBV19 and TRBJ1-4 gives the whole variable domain DGGITQSPKYLFRKEGQNVTLSCEQNLNHDAMYWYRQDPGQGLRLIYYSQIVNDFQKGDIAEGYSVSREKKESFPLTVTSAQKNPTAFYLCASSMVTGGGGEKLFFGSGTQLSVL.

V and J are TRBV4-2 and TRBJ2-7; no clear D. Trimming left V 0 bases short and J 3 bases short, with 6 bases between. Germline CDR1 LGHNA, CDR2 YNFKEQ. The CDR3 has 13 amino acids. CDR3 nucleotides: TGTGCCAGCAGCCAAGAAATTGGCTACGAGCAGTACTTC. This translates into CASSQEIGYEQYF.

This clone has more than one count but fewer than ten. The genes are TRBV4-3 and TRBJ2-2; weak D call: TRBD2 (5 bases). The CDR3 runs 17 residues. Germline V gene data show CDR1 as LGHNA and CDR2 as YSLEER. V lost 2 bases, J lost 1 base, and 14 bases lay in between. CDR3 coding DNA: TGCGCCAGCAGCCAAACCGGTAGGACTCAGAACACCGGGGAGCTGTTTTTT. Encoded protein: CASSQTGRTQNTGELFF.

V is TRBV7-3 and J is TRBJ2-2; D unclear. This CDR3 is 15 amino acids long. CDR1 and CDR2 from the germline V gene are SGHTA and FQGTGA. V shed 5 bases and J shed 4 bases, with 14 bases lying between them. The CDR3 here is CASSPRAFSTGELFF. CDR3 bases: TGTGCCAGCAGCCCCCGAGCCTTCAGCACCGGGGAGCTGTTTTTT.

CDR3 coding DNA: TGTGCCAGTAGTATCTCCCGGGATACGCAGTATTTT. As protein: CASSISRDTQYF. This chain links TRBV19 with TRBJ2-3; unclear D gene. The CDR3 runs 12 residues. CDR1 is LNHDA, CDR2 SQIVND, per germline (reference sequence). Trimming cost V 3 bases and J 6 bases, with 7 bases left between them. Looking up the rest from reference TRBV19 and TRBJ2-3 gives the full variable domain: DGGITQSPKYLFRKEGQNVTLSCEQNLNHDAMYWYRQDPGQGLRLIYYSQIVNDFQKGDIAEGYSVSREKKESFPLTVTSAQKNPTAFYLCASSISRDTQYFGPGTRLTVL.

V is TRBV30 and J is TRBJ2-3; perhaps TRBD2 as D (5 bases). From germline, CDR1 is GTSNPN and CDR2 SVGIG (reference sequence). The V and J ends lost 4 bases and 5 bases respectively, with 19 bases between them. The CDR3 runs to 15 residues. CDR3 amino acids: CAWTLKTGIRDTQYF. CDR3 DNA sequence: TGTGCCTGGACCCTCAAGACGGGGATTAGAGATACGCAGTATTTT.

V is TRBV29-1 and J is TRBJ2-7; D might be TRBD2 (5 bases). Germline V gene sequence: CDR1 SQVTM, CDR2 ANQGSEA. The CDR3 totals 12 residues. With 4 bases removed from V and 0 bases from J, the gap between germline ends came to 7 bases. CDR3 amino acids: CSVAGNSYEQYF. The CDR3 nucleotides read TGCAGCGTTGCCGGGAACTCCTACGAGCAGTACTTC.

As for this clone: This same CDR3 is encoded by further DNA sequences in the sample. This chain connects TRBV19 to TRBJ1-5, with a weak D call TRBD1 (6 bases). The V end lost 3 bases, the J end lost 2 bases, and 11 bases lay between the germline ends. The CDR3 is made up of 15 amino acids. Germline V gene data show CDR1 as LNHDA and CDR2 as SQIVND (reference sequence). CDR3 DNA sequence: TGTGCCAGTAGTATCGGAAGGGGGGGCAATCAGCCCCAGCATTTT. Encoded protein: CASSIGRGGNQPQHF.

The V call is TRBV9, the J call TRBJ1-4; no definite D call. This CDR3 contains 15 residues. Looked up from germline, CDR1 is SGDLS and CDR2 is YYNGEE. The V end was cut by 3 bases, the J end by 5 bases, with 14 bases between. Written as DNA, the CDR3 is TGTGCCAGCAGCGAAAGGCCAGCCGGGAATGAAAAACTGTTTTTT. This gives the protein CASSERPAGNEKLFF. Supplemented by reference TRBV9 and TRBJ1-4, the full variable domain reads DSGVTQTPKHLITATGQRVTLRCSPRSGDLSVYWYQQSLDQGLQFLIQYYNGEERAKGNILERFSAQQFPDLHSELNLSSLELGDSALYFCASSERPAGNEKLFFGSGTQLSVL.

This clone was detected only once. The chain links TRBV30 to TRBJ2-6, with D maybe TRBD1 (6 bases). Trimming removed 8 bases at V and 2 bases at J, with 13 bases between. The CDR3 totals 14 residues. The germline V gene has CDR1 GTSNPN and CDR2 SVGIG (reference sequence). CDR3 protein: CAHLGAPGANVLTF. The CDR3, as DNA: TGTGCCCACTTGGGGGCCCCTGGGGCCAACGTCCTGACTTTC. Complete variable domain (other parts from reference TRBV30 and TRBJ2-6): SQTIHQWPATLVQPVGSPLSLECTVEGTSNPNLYWYRQAAGRGLQLLFYSVGIGQISSEVPQNLSASRPQDRQFILSSKKLLLSDSGFYLCAHLGAPGANVLTFGAGSRLTVL.

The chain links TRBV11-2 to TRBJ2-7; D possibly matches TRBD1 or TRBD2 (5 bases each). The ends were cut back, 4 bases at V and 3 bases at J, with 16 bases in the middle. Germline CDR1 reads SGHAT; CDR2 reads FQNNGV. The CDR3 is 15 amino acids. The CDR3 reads CASSSNWGSNYEQYF. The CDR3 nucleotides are TGTGCCAGCAGCTCAAACTGGGGGTCGAACTACGAGCAGTACTTC.

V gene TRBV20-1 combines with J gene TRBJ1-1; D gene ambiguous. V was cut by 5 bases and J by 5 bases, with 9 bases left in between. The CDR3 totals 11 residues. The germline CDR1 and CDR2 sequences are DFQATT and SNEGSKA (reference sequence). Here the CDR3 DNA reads TGCAGTGCTCCACAGAATACTGAAGCTTTCTTT. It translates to CSAPQNTEAFF.